What follows describes a single T cell receptor (beta chain). In this sample, this clone turned up a few times. Its recognized antigen is unknown. Base qualities are missing; no much larger clone stands one base away. V is pared back by 5 bases and J by 9 bases, with 7 bases lying between the germline termini. Reading from cysteine to phenylalanine, the CDR3 counts 11 amino acids. The only DNA kept is the CDR3, 33 bases in frame from the first base. CDR1 is given as KGHDR and CDR2 as SFDVKD, both from the germline V gene. TCRbeta CDR3 regions were amplified from genomic DNA using the immunoSEQ Assay, a bias-controlled multiplex PCR. The authors processed their data as follows. The number of nucleated cells in each sample was estimated from the amplification of reference gene primers within the assay. Sequence reads were collapsed and filtered to measure the absolute abundance of every unique TCRbeta CDR3 rearrangement. For each sample, productive Simpson clonality was calculated by taking the square root of Simpson's diversity index across productive rearrangements. As stored in TCRdb, this immuneACCESS dataset retains in-frame rearrangements with V and J assigned. A fraction of the clones does not appear; measured against another copy, unresolved V genes explain less than half of the discrepancy, and the remainder lacks a known reason. V and J calls and clone size are those listed in that table; D and trimming were worked out from the DNA. For this sample the table gives 55,000 to 80,000 clones, of which about 81% were detected only once. Of the sample, 9.2% is held by the ten largest clones.

The collaborating institutions used their own protocols to collect whole blood in K2EDTA tubes. For TCRbeta analysis, collaborator samples were shipped as frozen whole blood, as isolated PBMCs, or as DNA extracted from either sample type. The data derive from a study of blood T cell repertoires in COVID-19 (dated by TCRdb to the early 2020s). Some background on the complete study: Samples from collaborators originated in the United States, Italy and Spain and spanned both the acute and convalescent phases of COVID-19. The material from the prospective study consisted of cDNA or gDNA derived from T cells, B-cell-depleted T cells, or PBMCs. Subjects who had been exposed to COVID-19, were actively infected with it, or had recovered from it provided the deeply sampled blood TCRbeta repertoires that made up the dataset. The repertoires were released in a freely available public database intended as a resource for research on the immune response to SARS-CoV-2. Samples came from the ongoing ImmuneRACE study (first 160 participants) plus 1,254 subjects from 6 global collaborators. Sample metadata almost always included a de-identified subject ID, COVID-19 status, age in years and sex. Where available, HLA class I and class II types were taken from metadata supplied by the sample provider and were not determined by assay-based typing.

Paper-wide results and their limitations: How much clinical and demographic metadata was included differed by source and by participant, and the metadata was provided uncurated.

Input material: peripheral blood. This receptor was identified in a human donor in a cohort sampled during active COVID-19. The rearranged chain carries TRBV24-1 and TRBJ2-1, and perhaps TRBD1 as D gene, on 6 matching bases. The bases are TGTGCCACCAGTGGGGGGCTTGAGCAGTTCTTC. Its protein is CATSGGLEQFF.